The clone carrying this T cell receptor beta chain came up many times. The target antigen is unknown. The data are from a study of neurological immune-mediated disorders. Study observations and caveats: HTLV-1-associated myelopathy ranked highest for TCR clonal expansion and multiple sclerosis lowest, beneath healthy controls. Clinical and MRI features did not associate with the cluster found in multiple sclerosis patients.

Germline CDR1 reads MNHEY; CDR2 reads SMNVEV (reference sequence). CDR3 length: 16 residues. Trimming cost V 2 bases and J 8 bases, with 19 bases left between them. The making of cDNA relied on 5'RACE with 10-nucleotide random UMIs. The yield of each sequencing run was over 180 million TCR-beta sequences from 15-18 subjects. TCRdb reanalysed the 5' RACE reads using MiXCR and keeps one entry per CDR3 protein. The sample lists about 88,000 distinct CDR3 sequences; around 3.3% were seen once. The clonotype was recovered from a woman aged 18-30 years with multiple sclerosis. The material sequenced was PBMCs. The gene calls are TRBV27 and TRBJ2-1, with unresolved D. The CDR3 loop is CASSLVYKGSNDEQFF. In DNA form, the CDR3 reads TGTGCCAGCAGTTTAGTGTATAAGGGTTCGAACGATGAGCAGTTCTTC.